The rows below give T cell receptor beta chains drawn from one sample of a study of T-cell memory formation after mild COVID-19. One entry per CDR3 protein, called by TCRdb with MiXCR from the 5' RACE reads. Of around 120,000 distinct CDR3 sequences in the sample, approximately 15% were seen once. Input material: PBMCs or a T cell subset sorted from them (not recorded which). All receptors derive from an adult woman who had mild COVID-19 (a few samples of this study predate the infection). Cell type and time point are not known. Each CDR3 is given with its conserved first and last residue. D genes are given only for firm matches. Not every row has a clone size; where given, it reads once, few, many or a size class.

size	V	J	D	CDR3	DNA
few	TRBV7-2	TRBJ2-5	NA	CASSMSGTPYQETQYF	TGTGCCAGCAGCATGTCCGGGACACCGTACCAAGAGACCCAGTACTTC
few	TRBV28	TRBJ2-7	NA	CASSEGINEQYF	TGTGCCAGCAGCGAGGGGATCAACGAGCAGTACTTC
many	TRBV6-5	TRBJ2-5	NA	CASSRTGRDQETQYF	TGTGCCAGCAGTAGAACGGGGCGCGACCAAGAGACCCAGTACTTC
NA	TRBV12-3/TRBV12-4	TRBJ2-1	TRBD2	CASSKHTGLAGVKSGYGEQFF	TGTGCCAGCAGTAAACATACTGGACTAGCGGGAGTCAAATCAGGTTATGGTGAGCAGTTCTTC
NA	TRBV29-1	TRBJ1-2	NA	CSVDSNYGYTF	TGCAGCGTTGACAGTAACTATGGCTACACCTTC
few	TRBV21-1	TRBJ2-6	NA	CASVQGTGANVLTF	TGTGCCAGCGTCCAGGGAACTGGGGCCAACGTCCTGACTTTC
few	TRBV6-6	TRBJ2-3	TRBD2	CASSGTSGPTDTQYF	TGTGCCAGCAGTGGGACTAGCGGACCCACAGATACGCAGTATTTT
few	TRBV7-6	TRBJ2-6	NA	CASSFPGTAPSGANVLTF	TGTGCCAGCAGCTTCCCCGGGACGGCACCCTCTGGGGCCAACGTCCTGACTTTC
few	TRBV20-1	TRBJ1-5	NA	CSASRSDQPQHF	TGCAGTGCTAGCAGGTCCGATCAGCCCCAGCATTTT
many	TRBV7-2	TRBJ2-7	TRBD1	CASSPGQVYEQYF	TGTGCCAGCAGCCCCGGACAGGTCTACGAGCAGTACTTC
few	TRBV24-1	TRBJ2-3	TRBD1	CATSDPRGRTDTQYF	TGTGCCACCAGTGACCCCAGGGGGCGGACAGATACGCAGTATTTT
NA	TRBV3-1	TRBJ1-1	NA	CASSPLGSTEAFF	TGTGCCAGCAGCCCCTTGGGTAGCACTGAAGCTTTCTTT
NA	TRBV20-1	TRBJ1-1	NA	CSARVRDTEAFF	TGCAGTGCTAGGGTTCGCGACACTGAAGCTTTCTTT
few	TRBV6-2/TRBV6-3	TRBJ2-1	TRBD2	CASSNRTSGRGNEQFF	TGTGCCAGCAGTAACCGGACTAGCGGGAGGGGGAATGAGCAGTTCTTC
few	TRBV20-1	TRBJ1-2	NA	CSARERRVGGYTF	TGCAGTGCTAGAGAACGCAGGGTGGGGGGCTACACCTTC
NA	TRBV7-2	TRBJ2-3	NA	CASSSGSEGTQYF	TGTGCCAGCAGCTCCGGGTCCGAGGGGACGCAGTATTTT
NA	TRBV7-9	TRBJ1-5	NA	CASSLSPHQPQHF	TGTGCCAGCAGCTTATCTCCCCATCAGCCCCAGCATTTT
NA	TRBV6-5	TRBJ1-2	NA	CASGARIGGSLYSGYTF	TGTGCCAGCGGGGCACGGATTGGGGGCAGTTTGTACTCTGGCTACACCTTC
NA	TRBV7-9	TRBJ1-2	TRBD1	CASSLVPSRGPNYGYTF	TGTGCCAGCAGCTTAGTCCCCAGCAGGGGGCCTAACTATGGCTACACCTTC
NA	TRBV6-2/TRBV6-3	TRBJ2-1	NA	CASSPKSGYSYNEQFF	TGTGCCAGCAGCCCAAAAAGCGGGTACTCCTACAATGAGCAGTTCTTC
NA	TRBV5-1	TRBJ2-1	NA	CASSLVVGNEQFF	TGCGCCAGCAGCTTGGTCGTCGGCAATGAGCAGTTCTTC
NA	TRBV15	TRBJ2-2	NA	CATSREAGPNTGELFF	TGTGCCACCAGCAGAGAAGCAGGGCCGAACACCGGGGAGCTGTTTTTT
NA	TRBV19	TRBJ1-5	NA	CASSISGNGNQPQHF	TGTGCCAGTAGTATATCGGGAAATGGCAATCAGCCCCAGCATTTT
NA	TRBV11-3	TRBJ2-5	TRBD2	CASSSLAGGPSETQYF	TGTGCCAGCAGCTCGCTAGCGGGAGGGCCTTCCGAGACCCAGTACTTC